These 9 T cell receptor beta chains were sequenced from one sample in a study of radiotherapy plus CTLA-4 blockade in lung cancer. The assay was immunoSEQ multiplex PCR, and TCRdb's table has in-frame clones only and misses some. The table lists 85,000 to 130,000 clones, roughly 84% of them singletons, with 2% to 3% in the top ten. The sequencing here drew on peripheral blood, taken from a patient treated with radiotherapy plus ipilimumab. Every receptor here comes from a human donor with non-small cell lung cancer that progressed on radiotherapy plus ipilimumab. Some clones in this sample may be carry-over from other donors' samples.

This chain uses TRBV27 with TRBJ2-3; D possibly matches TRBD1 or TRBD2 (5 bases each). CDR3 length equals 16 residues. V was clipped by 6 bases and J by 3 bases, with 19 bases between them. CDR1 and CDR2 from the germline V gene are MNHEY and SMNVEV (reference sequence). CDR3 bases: TGTGCCAGCAGCCTCATACTAGGGGAAGGGACAGATACGCAGTATTTT. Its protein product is CASSLILGEGTDTQYF.

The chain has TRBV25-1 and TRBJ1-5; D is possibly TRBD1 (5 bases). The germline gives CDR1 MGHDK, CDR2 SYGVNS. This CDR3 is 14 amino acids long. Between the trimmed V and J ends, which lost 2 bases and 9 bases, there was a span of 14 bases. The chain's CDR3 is CASSEAGWLAPQHF. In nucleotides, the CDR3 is TGTGCCAGCAGTGAAGCAGGGTGGCTTGCGCCCCAGCATTTT.

The CDR3 region is CASSLYGTGGGSNQPQHF. The CDR3, as DNA: TGTGCCAGCAGTTTGTATGGGACAGGGGGGGGTAGCAATCAGCCCCAGCATTTT. The J gene is TRBJ1-5, the V gene TRBV28, with 11 positions matching TRBD1. V shed 3 bases, J shed 0 bases, and the junction held 7 bases outside the gene matches. The CDR3 extends over 18 amino acids. Germline V lookup: CDR1 MDHEN, CDR2 SYDVKM. Filled out from reference TRBV28 and TRBJ1-5, the complete variable domain reads DVKVTQSSRYLVKRTGEKVFLECVQDMDHENMFWYRQDPGLGLRLIYFSYDVKMKEKGDIPEGYSVSREKKERFSLILESASTNQTSMYLCASSLYGTGGGSNQPQHFGDGTRLSIL.

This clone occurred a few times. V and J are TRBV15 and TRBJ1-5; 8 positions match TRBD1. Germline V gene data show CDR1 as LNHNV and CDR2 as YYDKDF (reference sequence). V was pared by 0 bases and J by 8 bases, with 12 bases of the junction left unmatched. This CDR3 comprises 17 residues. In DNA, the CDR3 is TGTGCCACCAGCAGAGATATCTCCCAGGGGGCTCCGGAGCCCCAGCATTTT. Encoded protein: CATSRDISQGAPEPQHF.

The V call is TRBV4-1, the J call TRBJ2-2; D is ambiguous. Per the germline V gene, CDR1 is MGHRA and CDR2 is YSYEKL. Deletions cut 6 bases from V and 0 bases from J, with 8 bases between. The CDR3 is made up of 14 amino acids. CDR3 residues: CASRDHPNTGELFF. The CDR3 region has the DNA TGCGCCAGCAGGGACCACCCGAACACCGGGGAGCTGTTTTTT.

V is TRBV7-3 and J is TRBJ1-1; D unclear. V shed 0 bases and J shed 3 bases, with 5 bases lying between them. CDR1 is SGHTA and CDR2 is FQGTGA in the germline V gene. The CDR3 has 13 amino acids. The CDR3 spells CASSLTLDTEAFF. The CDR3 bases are TGTGCCAGCAGCTTAACTCTGGACACTGAAGCTTTCTTT.

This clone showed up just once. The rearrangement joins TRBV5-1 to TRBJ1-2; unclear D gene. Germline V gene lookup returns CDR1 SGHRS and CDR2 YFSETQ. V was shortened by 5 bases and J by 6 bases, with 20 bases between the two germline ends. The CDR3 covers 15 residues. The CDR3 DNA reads TGCGCCAGCAGACCCGCCCGTCCCCGGAAAGATGGCTACACCTTC. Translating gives CASRPARPRKDGYTF.

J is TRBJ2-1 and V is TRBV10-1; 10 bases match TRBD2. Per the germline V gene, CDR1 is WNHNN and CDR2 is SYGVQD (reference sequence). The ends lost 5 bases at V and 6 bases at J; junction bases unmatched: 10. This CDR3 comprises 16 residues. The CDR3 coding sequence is TGCGCCAGCAGTACTCGAGCGGGGGGGCATACCAATGAGCAGTTCTTC. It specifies CASSTRAGGHTNEQFF.

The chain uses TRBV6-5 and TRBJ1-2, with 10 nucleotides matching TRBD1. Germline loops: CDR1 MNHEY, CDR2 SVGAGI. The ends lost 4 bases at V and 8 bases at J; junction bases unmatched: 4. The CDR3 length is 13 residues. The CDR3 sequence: CASSFDRGQGYTF. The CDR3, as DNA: TGTGCCAGCAGTTTCGACAGGGGGCAAGGCTACACCTTC.